This TCR beta chain was obtained from a study of cytomegalovirus exposure and HLA in healthy donors. Germline lookup yields CDR1 SGHKS and CDR2 YYEKEE (reference sequence). The CDR3 runs to 15 residues. The J segment lost 1 base and the V segment lost 4 bases, leaving 6 bases of the junction unmatched. The PCR used 60 Vbeta and 13 Jbeta primers. The data were produced by immunoSEQ multiplex PCR, yet TCRdb's version contains in-frame clones alone and is incomplete. The sample contains roughly 100,000 clones, almost 85% of which appear only once. The source is a woman in her late teens or twenties in good health and CMV-seropositive. The sequenced sample consisted of PBMCs. The chain carries TRBV5-5 and TRBJ1-1; 8 bases are a match to TRBD1. In DNA form, the CDR3 reads TGTGCCAGCAGCCCTCGGACAGGGAGGAACACTGAAGCTTTCTTT. Translating gives CASSPRTGRNTEAFF.